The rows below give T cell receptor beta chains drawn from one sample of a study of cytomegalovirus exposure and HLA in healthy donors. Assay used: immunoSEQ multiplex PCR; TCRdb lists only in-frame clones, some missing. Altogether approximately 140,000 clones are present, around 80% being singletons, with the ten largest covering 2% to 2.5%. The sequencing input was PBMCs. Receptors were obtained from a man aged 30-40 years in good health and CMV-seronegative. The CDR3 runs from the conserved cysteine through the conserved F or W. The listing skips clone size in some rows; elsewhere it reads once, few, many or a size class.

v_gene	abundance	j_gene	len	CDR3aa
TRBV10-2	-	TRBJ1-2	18	CASSESWRPGPMGYGYTF
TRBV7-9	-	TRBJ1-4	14	CASSLTGLGEKLFF
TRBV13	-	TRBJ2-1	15	CASSPGGHSYNEQFF
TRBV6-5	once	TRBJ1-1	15	CASSSPWTGISEAFF
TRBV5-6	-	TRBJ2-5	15	CASCELSREQETQYF
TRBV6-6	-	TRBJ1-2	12	CASSADIYGYTF
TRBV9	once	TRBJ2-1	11	CASSRDRGQFF
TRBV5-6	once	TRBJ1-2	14	CASSPIGGSKGYTF
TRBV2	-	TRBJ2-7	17	CASPPKMPSGRNYEQYF
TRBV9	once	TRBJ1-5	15	CASSPGQGEGQPQHF
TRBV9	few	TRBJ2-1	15	CASSVGGTSYNEQFF
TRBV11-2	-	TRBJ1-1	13	CASSDNRATEAFF
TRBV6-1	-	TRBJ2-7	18	CASSAYPGQGSAFYEQYF
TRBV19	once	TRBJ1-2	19	CASSHRRGAGGLTNYGYTF
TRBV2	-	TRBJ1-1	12	CASPDAGPEAFF
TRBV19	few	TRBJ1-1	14	CASNFGRGNTEAFF
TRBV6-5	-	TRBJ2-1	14	CASKRASGYNEQFF
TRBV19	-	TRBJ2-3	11	CASQFRDTQYF
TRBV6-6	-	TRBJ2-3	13	CASRFSSTDTQYF
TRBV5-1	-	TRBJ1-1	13	CASSPSGVTEAFF
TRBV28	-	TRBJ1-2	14	CASSVTGANYGYTF
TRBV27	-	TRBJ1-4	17	CASSLFGGGPGDEKLFF
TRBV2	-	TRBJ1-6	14	CASSTAGAGSPLHF
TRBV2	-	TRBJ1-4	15	CASSPQGPPDEKLFF
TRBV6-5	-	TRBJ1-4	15	CASRRDTSTNEKLFF
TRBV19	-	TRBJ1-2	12	CASQTVPLGYTF
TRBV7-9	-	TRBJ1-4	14	CASKGAGTNEKLFF
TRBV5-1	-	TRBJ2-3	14	CASSFGQGGDTQYF
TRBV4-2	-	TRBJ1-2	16	CASSHRWEGGDYGYTF
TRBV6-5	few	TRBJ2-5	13	CASRISGRQTQYF
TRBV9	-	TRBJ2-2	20	CASSVALTSGRSLNTGELFF
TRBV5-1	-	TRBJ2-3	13	CASSDTSTDTQYF
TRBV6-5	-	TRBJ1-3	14	CASSYSRALNTIYF
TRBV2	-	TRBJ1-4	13	CASQRQGSEKLFF